This entry describes one TCR beta chain. The target antigen is unknown. Clones were sequenced by immunoSEQ multiplex PCR, and TCRdb holds only the in-frame ones, with some missing. The sample consists of 15,000 to 20,000 clones, 88% of them appearing once. The data were obtained in a study of T cell repertoires in ileal Crohn's disease. The germline CDR1 and CDR2 sequences are KGHSH and LQKENI. This CDR3 region has 16 residues. After removal of 0 bases from V and 8 bases from J, the junction contained 11 bases not matched to a gene. Study outcomes and limitations: Compared with CD4 T cells, sorted CD8 cells carried more expanded clones.

The sample comprised ileal tissue. J is TRBJ2-3 and V is TRBV18; 7 bases are shared with TRBD1. The TCR sequence derives from an adult with Crohn's disease. The CDR3, as DNA: TGTGCCAGCTCACCACCGAGCACAGGGGCAGGGGGTACGCAGTATTTT. The encoded protein is CASSPPSTGAGGTQYF.